What follows describes a single T cell receptor (beta chain). The target antigen is unknown. The PCR used 60 Vbeta and 13 Jbeta primers. Data came from immunoSEQ multiplex PCR; TCRdb stores just in-frame clones and leaves some out. The table includes about 59,000 clones, roughly four fifths detected once. This specimen belongs to a study of cytomegalovirus exposure and HLA in healthy donors. Overall study findings and caveats: CMV serostatus alone was available as immune exposure information. A later examination showed that TCR association rates differed by HLA locus, with DRB1 most and HLA-C fewest. Analysis performed later showed TCR beta chains linked to HLA being more clonally expanded than equally common others.

J lost 2 bases, V lost 1 base, and 4 bases had no gene match. This CDR3 is 16 amino acids long. The germline gives CDR1 SGHTA, CDR2 FQGNSA. The clonotype originates from a human donor in good health. The specimen was PBMCs. The J gene is TRBJ2-1, the V gene TRBV7-2; 8 bases map to TRBD2. Here the CDR3 DNA reads TGTGCCAGCAGCTTAGTTCGGGGGGGTACCTACAATGAGCAGTTCTTC. Translated: CASSLVRGGTYNEQFF.